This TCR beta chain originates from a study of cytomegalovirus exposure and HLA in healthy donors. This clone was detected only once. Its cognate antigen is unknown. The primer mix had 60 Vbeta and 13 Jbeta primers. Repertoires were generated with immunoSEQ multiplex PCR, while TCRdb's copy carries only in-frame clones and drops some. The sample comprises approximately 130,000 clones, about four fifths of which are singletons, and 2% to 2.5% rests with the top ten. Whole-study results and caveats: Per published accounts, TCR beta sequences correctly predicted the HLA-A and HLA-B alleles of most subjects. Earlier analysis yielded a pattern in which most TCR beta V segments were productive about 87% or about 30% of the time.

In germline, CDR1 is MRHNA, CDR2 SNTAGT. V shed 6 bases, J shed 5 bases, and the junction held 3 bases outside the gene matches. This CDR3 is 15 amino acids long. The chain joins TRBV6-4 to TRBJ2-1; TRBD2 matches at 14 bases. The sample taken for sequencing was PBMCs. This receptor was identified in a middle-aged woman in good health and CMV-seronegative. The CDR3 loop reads CASSGTSGGHNEQFF. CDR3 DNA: TGTGCCAGCAGCGGGACTAGCGGGGGCCACAATGAGCAGTTCTTC.